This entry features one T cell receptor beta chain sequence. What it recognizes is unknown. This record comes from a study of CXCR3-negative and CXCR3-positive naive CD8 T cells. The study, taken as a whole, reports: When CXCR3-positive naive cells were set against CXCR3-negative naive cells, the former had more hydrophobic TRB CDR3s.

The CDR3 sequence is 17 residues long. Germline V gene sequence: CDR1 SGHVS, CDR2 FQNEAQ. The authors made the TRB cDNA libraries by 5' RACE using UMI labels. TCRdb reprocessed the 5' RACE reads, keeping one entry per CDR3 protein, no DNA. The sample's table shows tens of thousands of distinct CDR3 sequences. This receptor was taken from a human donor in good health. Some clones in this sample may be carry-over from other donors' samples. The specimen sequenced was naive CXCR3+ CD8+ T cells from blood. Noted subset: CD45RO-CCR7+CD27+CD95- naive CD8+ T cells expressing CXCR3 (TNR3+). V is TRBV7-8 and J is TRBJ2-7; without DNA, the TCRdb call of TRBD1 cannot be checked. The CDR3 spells CASSLFSWASGDREQYF.